This T cell receptor beta chain emerged from a study of T-cell reconstitution after alpha-beta-depleted transplantation in children. Study-level results: T-cell numbers and diversity, one year after transplant, stemmed largely from T cells that were newly produced. Some patients' high day-60 TCRbeta diversity was attributed to recipient cells surviving conditioning. In patients about two months after transplant, alpha-beta T cells reportedly arose from several hundred expanded graft clones.

This clonotype was counted ten times or more. The antigen is unknown. The V and J ends lost 6 bases and 0 bases respectively, with 9 bases between them. The CDR3 runs to 13 residues. Unique molecular identifiers were built into the TCRbeta library. TCRdb recomputed calls from the PCR reads with MiXCR, one row per CDR3 protein. The sample holds over 150,000 distinct CDR3 sequences, more than 9.5% seen once. The clonotype was recovered from a boy aged 2 to 10 with acute myeloid leukemia, due to receive a stem cell transplant. Sequenced material: PBMCs, taken before TCRalphabeta/CD19-depleted stem cell transplant. The chain joins TRBV12-3 or TRBV12-4 to TRBJ2-7; D is unresolved. In nucleotides, the CDR3 is TGTGCCAGCAGGGGCACCGACTCCTACGAGCAGTACTTC. Translated: CASRGTDSYEQYF.